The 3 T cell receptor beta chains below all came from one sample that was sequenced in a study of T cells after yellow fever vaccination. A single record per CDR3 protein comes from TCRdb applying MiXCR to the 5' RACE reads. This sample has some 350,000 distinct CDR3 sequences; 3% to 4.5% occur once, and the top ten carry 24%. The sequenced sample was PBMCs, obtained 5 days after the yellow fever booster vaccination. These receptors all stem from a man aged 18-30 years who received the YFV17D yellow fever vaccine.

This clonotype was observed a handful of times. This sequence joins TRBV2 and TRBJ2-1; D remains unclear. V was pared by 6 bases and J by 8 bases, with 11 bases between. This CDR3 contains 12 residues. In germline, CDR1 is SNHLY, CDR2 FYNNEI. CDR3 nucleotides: TGTGCCAGCAGGGATAGGGTATATGAGCAGTTCTTC. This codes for CASRDRVYEQFF.

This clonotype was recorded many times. The CDR3 DNA sequence: TGCGCCAGCAGCCAAGAAAGTTGGGGGAATGAGCAGTTCTTC. This translates into CASSQESWGNEQFF. V is TRBV4-3 and J is TRBJ2-1, with D tentatively TRBD1 or TRBD2 (5 bases each). The germline gives CDR1 LGHNA, CDR2 YSLEER. Deletions cut 0 bases from V and 7 bases from J, with 10 bases between. CDR3 length equals 14 residues.

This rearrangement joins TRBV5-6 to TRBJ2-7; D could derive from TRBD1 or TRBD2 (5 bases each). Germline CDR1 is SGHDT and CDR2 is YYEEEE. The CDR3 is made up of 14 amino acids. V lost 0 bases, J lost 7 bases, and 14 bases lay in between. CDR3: CASSLGDRLREQYF. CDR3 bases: TGTGCCAGCAGCTTGGGGGACCGGCTACGGGAGCAGTACTTC.